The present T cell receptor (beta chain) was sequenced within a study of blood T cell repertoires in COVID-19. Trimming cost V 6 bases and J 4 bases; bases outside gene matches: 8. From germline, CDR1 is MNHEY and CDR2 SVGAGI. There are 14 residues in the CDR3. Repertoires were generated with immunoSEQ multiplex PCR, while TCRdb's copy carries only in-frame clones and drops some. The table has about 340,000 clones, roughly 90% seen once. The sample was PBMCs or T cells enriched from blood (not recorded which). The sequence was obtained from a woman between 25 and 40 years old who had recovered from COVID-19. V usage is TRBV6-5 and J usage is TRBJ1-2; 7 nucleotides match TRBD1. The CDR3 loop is CASSRSKGAYGYTF. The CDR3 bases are TGTGCCAGCAGCCGCTCGAAGGGGGCCTATGGCTACACCTTC.